This TCR beta chain was captured in a study of shared clonotypes between healthy human individuals. Assay used: immunoSEQ multiplex PCR; TCRdb lists only in-frame clones, some missing. The table shows some 1,100,000 clones, with approximately 80% occurring only once. This clone was found a few times. The sequenced sample consisted of memory CD4+ T cells from PBMCs. This sample's subset: CD45RA-negative fraction. This TCR derives from a man in his late teens or twenties in good health. Some clones in this sample may be carry-over from other donors' samples.

The CDR3 region has the DNA TGTGCCTGGAGTAGGGACAGGGATATGCAGTACTTC. Translated, it gives CAWSRDRDMQYF. The chain is built from TRBV30 and TRBJ2-7; 9 positions match TRBD1. V was clipped by 2 bases and J by 9 bases; unmatched bases: 5. The germline CDR1 and CDR2 sequences are GTSNPN and SVGIG (reference sequence). The CDR3 runs 12 residues.